Detailed here is one T cell receptor (beta chain). What this receptor recognizes is not known. There are no base qualities to consult, and no much larger clone falls within one base. The data originate from a study of cytomegalovirus exposure and HLA in healthy donors (dated by TCRdb to 2015 to 2018). Broadly, across the study: A later analysis indicated that the 120 or so validation repertoires were generated on the platform also employed for the approximately 690 repertoires of the first cohort. The study was designed to test whether signatures of past pathogen exposure could be identified by cataloging public T cell receptors. Besides the first cohort of some 670 subjects, a separate validation cohort made up of 90 to 150 different subjects was used. High-throughput TCR immunosequencing, statistical association of individual TCRs with disease status, and machine learning were combined to predict cytomegalovirus infection status.

Separate from the approximately 700-subject first cohort, the validation cohort of roughly 110 subjects was the group to which the donors belonged. Paper-wide results and their limitations: The classifier was reported to diagnose cytomegalovirus status with high specificity and sensitivity in both the original and validation cohorts. In a later analysis, TCRs clustered in the first cohort were found to also tend to co-occur in the roughly 130 validation repertoires, with about 94% of cluster scores above 0. While some public TCRs were present in many individuals, most TCR sequences turned up only very rarely across donors. A later analysis had no HLA typing for the validation cohort, so co-occurrence there was scored across all 120 repertoires. It was suggested by the authors that the approach could potentially be generalized to other disease states and immunological phenotypes. In vitro tests confirmed that a few of the cytomegalovirus-associated TCR beta chains recognize cytomegalovirus antigens. In the study, some 160 TCR beta chains were listed as associated with cytomegalovirus.

Libraries were prepared through the immunoSEQ multiplex PCR assay. Processing in the source paper ran as follows. To diagnose cytomegalovirus status from the catalog of TCR beta chain sequences, a statistical classification framework was built. TCRdb's version of the immuneACCESS table is confined to in-frame rearrangements and falls short of the full clone set. An unresolved V gene accounts for under half of the shortfall where checked; the remainder is of unknown origin. The V and J calls and clone size come from that table; D and trimming were worked out from the DNA. A total of about 360,000 clones appear in this sample, roughly 90% of them only once. The ten largest account for 0.83% of the sample. Sequenced input: PBMCs. This sequence was found in a woman in her late teens or twenties in good health and CMV-seronegative.

The encoded CDR3 is CATSRAGTRSSYEQYF. The bases are TGTGCCACCAGCAGAGCCGGGACAAGGAGCTCCTACGAGCAGTACTTC. The chain joins TRBV15 to TRBJ2-7; TRBD1 is perhaps the D gene, given 6 matching bases. The germline V gene (reference sequence) sets CDR1 to LNHNV and CDR2 to YYDKDF. From its cysteine to its phenylalanine, the CDR3 spans 16 amino acids. CDR3 DNA is the only sequence kept; it has 48 bases, read in frame from the first base. V lost 1 base and J lost 0 bases; the stretch between them is 13 bases long.